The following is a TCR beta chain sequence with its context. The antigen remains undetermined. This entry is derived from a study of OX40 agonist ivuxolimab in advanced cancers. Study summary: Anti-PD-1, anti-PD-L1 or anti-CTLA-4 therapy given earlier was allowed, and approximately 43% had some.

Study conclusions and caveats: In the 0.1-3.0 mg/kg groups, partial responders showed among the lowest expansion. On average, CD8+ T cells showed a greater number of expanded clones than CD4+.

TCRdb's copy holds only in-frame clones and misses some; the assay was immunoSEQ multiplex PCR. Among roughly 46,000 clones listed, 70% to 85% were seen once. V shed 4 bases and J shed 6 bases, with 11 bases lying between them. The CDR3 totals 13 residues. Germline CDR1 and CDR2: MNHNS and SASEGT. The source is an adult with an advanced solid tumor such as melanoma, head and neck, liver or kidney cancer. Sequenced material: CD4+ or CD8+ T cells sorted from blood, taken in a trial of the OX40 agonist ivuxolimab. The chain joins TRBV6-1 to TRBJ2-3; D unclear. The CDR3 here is CASSVGFGDTQYF. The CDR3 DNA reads TGTGCCAGCAGTGTAGGGTTTGGGGATACGCAGTATTTT.